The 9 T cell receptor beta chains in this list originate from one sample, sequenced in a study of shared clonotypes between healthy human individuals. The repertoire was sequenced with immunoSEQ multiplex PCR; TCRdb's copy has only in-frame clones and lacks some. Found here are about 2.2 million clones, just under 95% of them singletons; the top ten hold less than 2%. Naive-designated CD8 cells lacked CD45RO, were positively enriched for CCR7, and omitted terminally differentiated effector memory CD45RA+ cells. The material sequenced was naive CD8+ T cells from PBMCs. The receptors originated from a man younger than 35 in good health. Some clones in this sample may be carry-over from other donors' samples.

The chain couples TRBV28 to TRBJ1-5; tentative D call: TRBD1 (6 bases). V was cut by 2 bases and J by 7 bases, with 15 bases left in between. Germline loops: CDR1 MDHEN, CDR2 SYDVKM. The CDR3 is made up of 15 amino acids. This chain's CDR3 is CASSLRPGVRQPQHF. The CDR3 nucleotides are TGTGCCAGCAGTTTACGGCCAGGGGTACGGCAGCCCCAGCATTTT.

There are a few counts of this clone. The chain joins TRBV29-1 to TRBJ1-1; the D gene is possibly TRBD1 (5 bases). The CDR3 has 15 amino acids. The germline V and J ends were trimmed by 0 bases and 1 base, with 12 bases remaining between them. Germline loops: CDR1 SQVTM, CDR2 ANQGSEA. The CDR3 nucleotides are TGCAGCGTTGAAGATAGAGGGGCGCGGAACACTGAAGCTTTCTTT. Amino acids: CSVEDRGARNTEAFF. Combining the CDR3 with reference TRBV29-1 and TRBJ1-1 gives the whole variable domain SAVISQKPSRDICQRGTSLTIQCQVDSQVTMMFWYRQQPGQSLTLIATANQGSEATYESGFVIDKFPISRPNLTFSTLTVSNMSPEDSSIYLCSVEDRGARNTEAFFGQGTRLTVV.

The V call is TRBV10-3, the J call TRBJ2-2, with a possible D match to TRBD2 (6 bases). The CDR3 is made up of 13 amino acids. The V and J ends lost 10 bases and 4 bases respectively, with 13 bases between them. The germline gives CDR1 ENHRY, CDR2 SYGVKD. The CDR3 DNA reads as TGTGCCACCTCGGTGGGGGGCACCGGGGAGCTGTTTTTT. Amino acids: CATSVGGTGELFF.

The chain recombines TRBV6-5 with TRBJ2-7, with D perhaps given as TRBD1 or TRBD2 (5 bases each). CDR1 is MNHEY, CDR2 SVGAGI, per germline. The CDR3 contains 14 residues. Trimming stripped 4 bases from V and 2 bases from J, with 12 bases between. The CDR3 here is CASSFGDGTYEQYF. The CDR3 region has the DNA TGTGCCAGCAGTTTCGGGGACGGAACCTACGAGCAGTACTTC.

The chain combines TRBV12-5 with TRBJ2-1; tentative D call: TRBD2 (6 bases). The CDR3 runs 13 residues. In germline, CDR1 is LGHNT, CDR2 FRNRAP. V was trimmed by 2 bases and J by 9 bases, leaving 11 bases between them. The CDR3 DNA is TGTGCTAGTGGTTTGCTGACTAGAGGTGAGCAGTTCTTC. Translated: CASGLLTRGEQFF.

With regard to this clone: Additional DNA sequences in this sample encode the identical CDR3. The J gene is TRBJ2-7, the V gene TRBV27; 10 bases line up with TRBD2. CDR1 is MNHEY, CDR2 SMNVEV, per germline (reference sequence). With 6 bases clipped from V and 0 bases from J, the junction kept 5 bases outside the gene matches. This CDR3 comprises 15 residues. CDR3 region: CASSLAGGLSYEQYF. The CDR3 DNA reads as TGTGCCAGCAGCTTAGCGGGAGGACTCTCCTACGAGCAGTACTTC.

CDR3 in amino acids: CASSQSLGGSTDTQYF. CDR3 sequence (DNA): TGTGCCAGCAGCCAATCTCTGGGGGGGTCCACAGATACGCAGTATTTT. The rearrangement joins TRBV4-2 to TRBJ2-3; the match to TRBD2 covers 7 bases. This CDR3 has 16 amino acids. Germline V gene data show CDR1 as LGHNA and CDR2 as YNFKEQ. Trimming took 2 bases from V and 2 from J; bases not matched to a gene: 7.

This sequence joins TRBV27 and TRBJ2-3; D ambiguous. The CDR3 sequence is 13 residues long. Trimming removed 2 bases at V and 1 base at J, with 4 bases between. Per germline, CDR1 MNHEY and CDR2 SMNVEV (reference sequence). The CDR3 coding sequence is TGTGCCAGCAGTTTACCAGGCACAGATACGCAGTATTTT. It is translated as CASSLPGTDTQYF.

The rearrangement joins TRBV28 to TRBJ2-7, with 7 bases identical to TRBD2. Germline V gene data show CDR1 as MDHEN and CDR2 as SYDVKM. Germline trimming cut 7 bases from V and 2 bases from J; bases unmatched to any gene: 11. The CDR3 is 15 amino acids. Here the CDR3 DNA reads TGTGCCAGCAACGGGGTACGGGAGGTCACCTACGAGCAGTACTTC. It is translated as CASNGVREVTYEQYF. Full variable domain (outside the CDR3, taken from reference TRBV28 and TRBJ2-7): DVKVTQSSRYLVKRTGEKVFLECVQDMDHENMFWYRQDPGLGLRLIYFSYDVKMKEKGDIPEGYSVSREKKERFSLILESASTNQTSMYLCASNGVREVTYEQYFGPGTRLTVT.